These 16 T cell receptor beta chains were all obtained from the same sample, sequenced in a study of blood T cell repertoires in COVID-19. Some clones are missing from TCRdb's copy, which holds only in-frame ones; the method was immunoSEQ multiplex PCR. The sample contains approximately 300,000 clones, 90% of which appear only once. The source material was PBMCs or T cells enriched from blood (not recorded which). Receptor source: a woman in her 30s who had been exposed to COVID-19.

The rearrangement links TRBV2 to TRBJ1-2; D is perhaps TRBD1 (5 bases). Trimming pared 5 bases from V and 2 bases from J, leaving 9 bases between. There are 13 residues in the CDR3. CDR1 and CDR2 (germline): SNHLY, FYNNEI. The CDR3 region has the DNA TGTGCCAGCAGTCTGTCAGGGAACTATGGCTACACCTTC. Protein sequence: CASSLSGNYGYTF.

V is TRBV7-9 and J is TRBJ1-4; D gene ambiguous. The CDR3 covers 15 residues. Trimming took 0 bases from V and 3 from J, leaving 8 bases between them. Germline V lookup: CDR1 SEHNR, CDR2 FQNEAQ (reference sequence). This CDR3 is CASSLARGANEKLFF. The CDR3 DNA reads as TGTGCCAGCAGCTTAGCGCGCGGGGCTAATGAAAAACTGTTTTTT.

The chain recombines TRBV5-1 with TRBJ1-1; 7 nucleotides line up with TRBD1. Trimming at V came to 6 bases and at J to 0 bases, leaving 8 bases not matched to a gene. Germline loops: CDR1 SGHRS, CDR2 YFSETQ. CDR3 length: 15 amino acids. CDR3 coding DNA: TGCGCCAGCAAGCGCTCGGGACAGCTGAACACTGAAGCTTTCTTT. Encoded protein: CASKRSGQLNTEAFF.

The chain has TRBV6-1 and TRBJ2-1; no firm D call. The V gene's germline CDR1 is MNHNS and CDR2 SASEGT. Trimming removed 3 bases at V and 5 bases at J, with 14 bases between. The CDR3 length is 15 residues. DNA for the CDR3: TGTGCCAGCAGTGAGAACCAGTATTCCAACAATGAGCAGTTCTTC. Translating it yields CASSENQYSNNEQFF.

In this sample, this clone turned up once. The chain links TRBV18 to TRBJ2-1; TRBD2 matches 8 bases. The CDR3 extends over 16 amino acids. Germline lookup yields CDR1 KGHSH and CDR2 LQKENI. Trimming at V came to 0 bases and at J to 7 bases, leaving 8 bases not matched to a gene. The CDR3 coding sequence is TGTGCCAGCTCACCACCGAACGGGGGGGCCCGTAATGAGCAGTTCTTC. As protein: CASSPPNGGARNEQFF.

Remarks on this clone: Other DNA variants within this sample encode the same CDR3. J is TRBJ1-3 and V is TRBV3-1 (or the pseudogene TRBV3-2), with 8 bases matching TRBD1. Germline trimming cut 4 bases from V and 4 bases from J; bases unmatched to any gene: 3. CDR1 is LGHDT and CDR2 is YNNKEL in the germline V gene (reference sequence). This CDR3 is 14 amino acids long. Here the CDR3 reads CASSRTGQGNTIYF. The DNA of the CDR3 is TGTGCCAGCAGCCGGACAGGGCAGGGAAACACCATATATTTT.

The CDR3 region has the DNA TGTGCCAGCAGTGTACCCGTTCCTCCTAACTACAATGAGCAGTTCTTC. It is translated as CASSVPVPPNYNEQFF. The rearrangement joins TRBV2 to TRBJ2-1; no clear D. The CDR3 has 16 amino acids. V gave up 4 bases and J gave up 3 bases, with 16 bases separating them. Germline lookup yields CDR1 SNHLY and CDR2 FYNNEI. Complete variable domain (other parts from reference TRBV2 and TRBJ2-1): EPEVTQTPSHQVTQMGQEVILRCVPISNHLYFYWYRQILGQKVEFLVSFYNNEISEKSEIFDDQFSVERPDGSNFTLKIRSTKLEDSAMYFCASSVPVPPNYNEQFFGPGTRLTVL.

The gene calls are TRBV11-2 and TRBJ1-1; D possibly corresponds to TRBD1 (6 bases). The germline V gene has CDR1 SGHAT and CDR2 FQNNGV. The CDR3 extends over 13 amino acids. The V end was cut by 6 bases, the J end by 0 bases, with 8 bases between. The CDR3 sequence is CASRSGVNTEAFF. The CDR3 bases are TGTGCCAGCAGGTCAGGGGTGAACACTGAAGCTTTCTTT.

The chain is built from TRBV6-8 and TRBJ2-7; 8 bases agree with TRBD1. V trimming: 6 bases; J trimming: 2 bases; junction bases outside the gene matches: 6. This CDR3 contains 14 residues. From germline, CDR1 is MNHGY and CDR2 SAAAGT. CDR3: CASRSRRGPYEQYF. As DNA, the CDR3 is TGTGCCAGCAGGTCTCGCAGGGGGCCCTACGAGCAGTACTTC.

The chain employs TRBV19 and TRBJ1-4; a weak D match, TRBD1 (6 bases). CDR1 and CDR2 from the germline V gene are LNHDA and SQIVND (reference sequence). CDR3 length: 14 amino acids. Trimming left V 3 bases short and J 6 bases short, with 11 bases between. CDR3 in amino acids: CASSIRGADEKLFF. The CDR3 DNA follows: TGTGCCAGTAGTATTCGGGGGGCAGATGAAAAACTGTTTTTT.

The V and J genes are TRBV5-1 and TRBJ2-3, with D perhaps matching TRBD2 (6 bases). V lost 3 bases and J 6 bases, leaving 20 bases between the germline ends. CDR3 length equals 16 residues. Germline V gene sequence: CDR1 SGHRS, CDR2 YFSETQ. Here the CDR3 reads CASSSSGPTRGDTQYF. CDR3 bases: TGCGCCAGCAGCTCCAGTGGACCGACCCGGGGGGATACGCAGTATTTT.

The V and J genes are TRBV5-1 and TRBJ2-7, with D unclear. This CDR3 spans 14 amino acids. Trimming took off 4 bases at V and 5 bases at J, with 16 bases between the two ends. The V gene's germline CDR1 is SGHRS and CDR2 YFSETQ. CDR3 sequence reads: CASSRDTQVHEQYF. The CDR3 region has the DNA TGCGCCAGCAGCCGTGACACCCAAGTCCACGAGCAGTACTTC.

V and J are TRBV10-1 and TRBJ1-1, with TRBD1 as a possible D gene (5 bases). Germline assignment: CDR1 WNHNN and CDR2 SYGVQD (reference sequence). The V end lost 8 bases, the J end lost 0 bases, and 19 bases lay between the germline ends. The CDR3 has 16 residues. The CDR3 DNA reads TGCGCCAGCGCCGGATCCCGGGGGTCTCTGAACACTGAAGCTTTCTTT. It is translated as CASAGSRGSLNTEAFF.

The chain is built from TRBV6-5 and TRBJ2-1, with 7 bases fitting TRBD1. The V gene end was trimmed by 1 base and the J gene end by 6 bases; junction bases not matched to a gene: 9. Germline lookup yields CDR1 MNHEY and CDR2 SVGAGI. This CDR3 has 16 residues. DNA for the CDR3: TGTGCCAGCAGTTACTGGGCAGGGGGAGTCGGCAATGAGCAGTTCTTC. It is translated as CASSYWAGGVGNEQFF.

The chain links TRBV6-4 to TRBJ2-7; TRBD2 agrees at 7 bases. CDR1 is MRHNA, CDR2 SNTAGT, per germline. V was clipped by 2 bases and J by 3 bases; unmatched bases: 16. This CDR3 has 18 amino acids. CDR3 nucleotides: TGTGCCAGCAGTGACGGCCCCTTGGGTGGGAGGGCGCACTACGAGCAGTACTTC. Encoded protein: CASSDGPLGGRAHYEQYF.

V is TRBV6-5 and J is TRBJ1-1; no clear D. CDR1 is MNHEY and CDR2 is SVGAGI in the germline V gene. The V and J ends lost 7 bases and 1 base respectively, with 16 bases between them. This CDR3 is built from 15 residues. As DNA, the CDR3 is TGTGCCAGCACACCATTAGCGCATCAGAACACTGAAGCTTTCTTT. Translation gives CASTPLAHQNTEAFF.